This TCR beta chain was retrieved from a study of tumor-infiltrating lymphocytes in localized non-small cell lung cancer. Looked up from germline, CDR1 is DFQATT and CDR2 is SNEGSKA (reference sequence). The CDR3 covers 11 residues. Trimming shortened V by 6 bases and J by 12 bases, and 15 bases separated the two germline ends. This table comes from immunoSEQ multiplex PCR, and its TCRdb copy is limited to in-frame clones, with some not included. The repertoire has thousands of clones, around 77% of them found once; the top ten carry about 15%. The receptor's source is a human donor with non-small cell lung cancer. The chain couples TRBV20-1 to TRBJ1-5; possibly TRBD1 for D (5 bases). The sample taken for sequencing was uninvolved lung tissue not adjacent to the tumor. CDR3 in DNA: TGCAGTGCCGTGTCGGTCGGGGGCCAGCATTTT. Protein sequence: CSAVSVGGQHF.